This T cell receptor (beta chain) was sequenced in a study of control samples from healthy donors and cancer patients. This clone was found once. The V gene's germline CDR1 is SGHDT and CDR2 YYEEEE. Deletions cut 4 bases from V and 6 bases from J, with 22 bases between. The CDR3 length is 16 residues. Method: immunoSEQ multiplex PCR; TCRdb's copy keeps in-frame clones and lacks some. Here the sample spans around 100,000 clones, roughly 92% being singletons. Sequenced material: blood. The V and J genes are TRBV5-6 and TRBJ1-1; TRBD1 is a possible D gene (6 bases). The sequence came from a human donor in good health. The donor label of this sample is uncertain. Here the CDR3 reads CASSRGQGGIWSEAFF. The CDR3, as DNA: TGTGCCAGCAGCCGGGGGCAGGGCGGGATTTGGTCTGAAGCTTTCTTT.